This T cell receptor (beta chain) emerged from a study of blood T cells in healthy people across ages. The overall study: Using template switching, researchers captured about one barcoded beta molecule for each two T cells.

Study-level findings and limits: Calculation of diversity from one million T cells yielded estimates considered to be underestimates. Naive T cell percentage strongly correlated with TCR beta diversity.

This clonotype was picked up a small number of times. The antigen is undetermined. Germline CDR1 reads SGHVS; CDR2 reads FNYEAQ. CDR3 size: 14 residues. With 3 bases removed from V and 7 bases from J, the gap between germline ends came to 10 bases. Each individual donor underwent a draw of roughly 10 milliliters of peripheral blood. Using a J-beta primer mix together with a sample-barcoded 5' primer, a second PCR was run for 7 to 11 cycles. TCRdb redid the calling of the 5' RACE reads with MiXCR, one entry per CDR3 protein. Here the sample spans 1.8 million or so distinct CDR3 sequences, approximately 39% being singletons.

The V gene is TRBV7-6, the J gene TRBJ1-6; D is unclear. The specimen sequenced was blood. The sequence was collected from a human donor in good health. CDR3: CASSFRTDNSPLHF. The DNA for the CDR3 is TGTGCCAGCAGCTTCAGGACCGACAATTCACCCCTCCACTTT.